The 5 T cell receptor beta chains given below trace back to one sample, sequenced in a study of OX40 agonist ivuxolimab in advanced cancers. Only in-frame clones appear in the TCRdb table, and some are missing; sequencing was by immunoSEQ multiplex PCR. The table includes some 94,000 clones, 95% to 96% detected once. Source: CD4+ or CD8+ T cells sorted from blood, taken in a trial of the OX40 agonist ivuxolimab. These TCRs come from an adult with an advanced solid tumor such as melanoma, head and neck, liver or kidney cancer.

The chain links TRBV7-9 to TRBJ1-6; D unclear. Germline V gene sequence: CDR1 SEHNR, CDR2 FQNEAQ (reference sequence). V was cut by 5 bases and J by 7 bases, with 9 bases left in between. The CDR3 length is 13 residues. The CDR3 sequence: CASSQGPNSPLHF. The CDR3 coding sequence is TGTGCCAGCAGCCAAGGGCCAAATTCACCCCTCCACTTT. The full variable domain, in which reference TRBV7-9 and TRBJ1-6 provide the parts outside the CDR3, is DTGVSQNPRHKITKRGQNVTFRCDPISEHNRLYWYRQTLGQGPEFLTYFQNEAQLEKSRLLSDRFSAERPKGSFSTLEIQRTEQGDSAMYLCASSQGPNSPLHFGNGTRLTVT.

This clone was counted only a few times. The chain links TRBV6-5 to TRBJ1-6, with D hard to call. CDR3 length equals 13 residues. V was pared by 5 bases and J by 5 bases, with 7 bases between. CDR1 is MNHEY and CDR2 is SVGAGI in the germline V gene. Here the CDR3 DNA reads TGTGCCAGCAGTCCAGCAGATAATTCACCCCTCCACTTT. Translating it yields CASSPADNSPLHF.

This clone is a singleton in its sample. The J gene is TRBJ1-6, the V gene TRBV9; D is undetermined. CDR1 SGDLS and CDR2 YYNGEE come from the germline V gene. Trimming pared 3 bases from V and 6 bases from J, leaving 7 bases between. The CDR3 sequence is 13 residues long. CDR3 sequence reads: CASSGLFNSPLHF. The CDR3 DNA sequence: TGTGCCAGCAGCGGGCTATTTAATTCACCCCTCCACTTT.

The rearrangement links TRBV7-9 to TRBJ1-1; a possible D gene is TRBD1 (6 bases). This CDR3 is built from 13 residues. Trimming cost V 4 bases and J 7 bases, with 13 bases left between them. Germline CDR1 and CDR2: SEHNR and FQNEAQ (reference sequence). The CDR3 DNA reads TGTGCCAGCAGCTATGGGGGCAGGGTTGAAGCTTTCTTT. Translation gives CASSYGGRVEAFF.

The V and J genes are TRBV7-9 and TRBJ2-7, with D tentatively TRBD1 (5 bases). The germline V and J ends were trimmed by 3 bases and 2 bases, with 8 bases remaining between them. Germline assignment: CDR1 SEHNR and CDR2 FQNEAQ (reference sequence). The CDR3 covers 13 residues. CDR3 loop: CASSLTATYEQYF. The CDR3 DNA is TGTGCCAGCAGCTTGACAGCTACCTACGAGCAGTACTTC.